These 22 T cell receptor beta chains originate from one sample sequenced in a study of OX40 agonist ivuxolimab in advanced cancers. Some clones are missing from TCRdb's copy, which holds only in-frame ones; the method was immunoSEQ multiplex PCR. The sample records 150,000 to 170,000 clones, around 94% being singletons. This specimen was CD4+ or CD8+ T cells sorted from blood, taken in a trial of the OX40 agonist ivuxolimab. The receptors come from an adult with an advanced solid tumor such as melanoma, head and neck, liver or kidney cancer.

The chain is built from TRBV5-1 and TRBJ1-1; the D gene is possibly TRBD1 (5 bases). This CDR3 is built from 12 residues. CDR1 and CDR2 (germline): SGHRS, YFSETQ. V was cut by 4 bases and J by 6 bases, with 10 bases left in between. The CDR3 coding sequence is TGCGCCAGCAGCCAGGAAGGGGCTGAAGCTTTCTTT. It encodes CASSQEGAEAFF.

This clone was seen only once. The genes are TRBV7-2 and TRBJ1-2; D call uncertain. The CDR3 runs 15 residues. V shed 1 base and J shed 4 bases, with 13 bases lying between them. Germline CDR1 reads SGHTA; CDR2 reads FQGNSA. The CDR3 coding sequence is TGTGCCAGCAGCTTAGTACGCTCCGGGGTCTATGGCTACACCTTC. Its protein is CASSLVRSGVYGYTF.

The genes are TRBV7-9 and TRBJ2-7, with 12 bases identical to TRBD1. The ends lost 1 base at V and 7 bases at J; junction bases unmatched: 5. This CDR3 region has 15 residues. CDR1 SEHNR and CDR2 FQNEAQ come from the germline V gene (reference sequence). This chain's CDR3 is CASSLEGTGGEEQYF. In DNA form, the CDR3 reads TGTGCCAGCAGCTTAGAAGGGACAGGGGGCGAAGAGCAGTACTTC.

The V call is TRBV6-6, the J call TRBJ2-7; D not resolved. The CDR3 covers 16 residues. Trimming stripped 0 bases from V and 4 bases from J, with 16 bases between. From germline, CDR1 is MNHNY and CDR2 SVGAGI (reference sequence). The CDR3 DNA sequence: TGTGCCAGCAGTTACTCGAAACCGGGTGTTGCTTACGAGCAGTACTTC. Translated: CASSYSKPGVAYEQYF.

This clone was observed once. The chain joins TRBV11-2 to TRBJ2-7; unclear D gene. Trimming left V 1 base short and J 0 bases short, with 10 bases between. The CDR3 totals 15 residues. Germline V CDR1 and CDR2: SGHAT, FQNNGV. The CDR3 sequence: CASSLGAADSYEQYF. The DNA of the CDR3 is TGTGCCAGCAGCTTAGGGGCGGCCGACTCCTACGAGCAGTACTTC.

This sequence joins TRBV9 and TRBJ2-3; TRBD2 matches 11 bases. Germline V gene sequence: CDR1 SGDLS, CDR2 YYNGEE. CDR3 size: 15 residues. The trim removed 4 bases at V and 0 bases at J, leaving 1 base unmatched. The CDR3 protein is CASSRTSGSTDTQYF. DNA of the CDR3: TGTGCCAGCAGCCGGACTAGCGGGAGCACAGATACGCAGTATTTT.

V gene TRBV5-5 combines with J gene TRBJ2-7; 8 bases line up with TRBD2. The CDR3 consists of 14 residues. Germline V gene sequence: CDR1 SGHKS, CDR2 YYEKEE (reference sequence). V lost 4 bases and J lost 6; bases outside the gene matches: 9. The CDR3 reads CASSRRVAGIEQYF. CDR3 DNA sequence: TGTGCCAGCAGCCGGCGGGTAGCGGGGATCGAGCAGTACTTC.

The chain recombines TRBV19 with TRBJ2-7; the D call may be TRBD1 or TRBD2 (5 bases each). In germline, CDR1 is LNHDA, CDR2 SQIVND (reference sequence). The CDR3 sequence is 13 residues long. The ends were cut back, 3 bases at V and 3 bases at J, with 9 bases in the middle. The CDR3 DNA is TGTGCCAGTAGTATCCGGGACGGCTACGAGCAGTACTTC. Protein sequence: CASSIRDGYEQYF.

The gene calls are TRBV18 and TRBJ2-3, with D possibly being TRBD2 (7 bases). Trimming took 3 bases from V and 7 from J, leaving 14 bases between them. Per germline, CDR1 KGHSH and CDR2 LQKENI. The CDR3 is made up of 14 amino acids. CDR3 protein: CASSPGEGENTQYF. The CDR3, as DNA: TGTGCCAGCTCACCCGGGGAGGGGGAGAATACGCAGTATTTT.

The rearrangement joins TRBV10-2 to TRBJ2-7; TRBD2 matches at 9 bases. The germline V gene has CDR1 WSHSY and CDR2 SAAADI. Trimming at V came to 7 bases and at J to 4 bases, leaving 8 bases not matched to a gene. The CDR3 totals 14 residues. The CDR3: CASTSGGQSYEQYF. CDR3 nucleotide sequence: TGCGCCAGCACAAGCGGGGGGCAATCTTACGAGCAGTACTTC.

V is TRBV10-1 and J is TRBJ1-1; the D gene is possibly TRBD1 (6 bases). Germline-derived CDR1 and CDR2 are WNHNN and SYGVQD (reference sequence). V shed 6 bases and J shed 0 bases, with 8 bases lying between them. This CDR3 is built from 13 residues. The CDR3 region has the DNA TGCGCCAGCAGGGACAGTTTGAACACTGAAGCTTTCTTT. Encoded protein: CASRDSLNTEAFF.

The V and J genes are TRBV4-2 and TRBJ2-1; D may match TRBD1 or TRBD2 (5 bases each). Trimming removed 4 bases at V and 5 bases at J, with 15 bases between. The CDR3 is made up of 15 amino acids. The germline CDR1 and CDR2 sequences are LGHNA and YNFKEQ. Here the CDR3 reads CASSLRDRDDNEQFF. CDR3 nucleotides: TGTGCCAGCAGCCTCCGGGACCGTGACGACAATGAGCAGTTCTTC.

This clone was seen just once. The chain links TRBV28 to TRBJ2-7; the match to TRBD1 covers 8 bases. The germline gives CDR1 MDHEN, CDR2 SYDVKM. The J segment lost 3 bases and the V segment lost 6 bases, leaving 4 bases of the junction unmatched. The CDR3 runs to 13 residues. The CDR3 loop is CASRQGVIYEQYF. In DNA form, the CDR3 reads TGTGCCAGCAGACAGGGGGTCATCTACGAGCAGTACTTC.

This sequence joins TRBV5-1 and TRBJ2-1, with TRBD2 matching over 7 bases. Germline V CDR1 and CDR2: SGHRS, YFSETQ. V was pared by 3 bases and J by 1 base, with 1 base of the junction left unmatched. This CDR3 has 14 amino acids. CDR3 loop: CASSSSGSYNEQFF. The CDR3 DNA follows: TGCGCCAGCAGCTCTAGCGGTTCCTACAATGAGCAGTTCTTC.

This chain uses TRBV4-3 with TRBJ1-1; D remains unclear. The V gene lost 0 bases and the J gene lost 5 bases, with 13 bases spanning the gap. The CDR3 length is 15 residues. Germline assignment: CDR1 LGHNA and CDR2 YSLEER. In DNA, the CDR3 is TGCGCCAGCAGCCAAGATCTTCGCTCGGGGACTGAAGCTTTCTTT. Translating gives CASSQDLRSGTEAFF.

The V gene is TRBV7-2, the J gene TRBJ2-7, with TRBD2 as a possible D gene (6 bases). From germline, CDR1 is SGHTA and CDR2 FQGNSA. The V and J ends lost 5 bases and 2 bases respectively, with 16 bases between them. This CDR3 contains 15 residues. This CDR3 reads CASSPRGGTPYEQYF. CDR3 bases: TGTGCCAGCAGCCCTAGAGGCGGGACCCCCTACGAGCAGTACTTC.

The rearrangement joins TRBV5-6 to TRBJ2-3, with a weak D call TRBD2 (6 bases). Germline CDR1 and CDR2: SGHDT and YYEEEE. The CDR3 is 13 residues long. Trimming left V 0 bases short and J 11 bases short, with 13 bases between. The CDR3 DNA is TGTGCCAGCAGCTTGGCCGACGGGAGCGGGCAGTATTTT. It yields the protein CASSLADGSGQYF. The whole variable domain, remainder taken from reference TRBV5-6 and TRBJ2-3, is DAGVTQSPTHLIKTRGQQVTLRCSPKSGHDTVSWYQQALGQGPQFIFQYYEEEERQRGNFPDRFSGHQFPNYSSELNVNALLLGDSALYLCASSLADGSGQYFGPGTRLTVL.

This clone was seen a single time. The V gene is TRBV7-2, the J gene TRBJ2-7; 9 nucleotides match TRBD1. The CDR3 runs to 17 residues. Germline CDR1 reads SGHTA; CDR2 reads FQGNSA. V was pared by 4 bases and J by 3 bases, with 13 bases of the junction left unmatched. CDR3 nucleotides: TGTGCCAGCAGCTCAATAGGGGGAAACAGGGGGCTCTACGAGCAGTACTTC. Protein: CASSSIGGNRGLYEQYF.

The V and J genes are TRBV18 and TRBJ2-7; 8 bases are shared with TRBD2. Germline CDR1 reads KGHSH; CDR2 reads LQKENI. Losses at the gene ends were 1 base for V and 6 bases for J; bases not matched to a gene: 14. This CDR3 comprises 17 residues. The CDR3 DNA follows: TGTGCCAGCTCACCACAGGACCCAGCGGGAGCGGGTGGCGAGCAGTACTTC. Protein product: CASSPQDPAGAGGEQYF. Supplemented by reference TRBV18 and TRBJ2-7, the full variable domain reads NAGVMQNPRHLVRRRGQEARLRCSPMKGHSHVYWYRQLPEEGLKFMVYLQKENIIDESGMPKERFSAEFPKEGPSILRIQQVVRGDSAAYFCASSPQDPAGAGGEQYFGPGTRLTVT.

The CDR3: CAISSTTRSNEQFF. The CDR3 nucleotides are TGTGCCATCAGCTCAACCACTAGGTCAAATGAGCAGTTCTTC. The chain links TRBV10-3 to TRBJ2-1; a possible D gene is TRBD2 (5 bases). The CDR3 length is 14 residues. From germline, CDR1 is ENHRY and CDR2 SYGVKD. With 6 bases removed from V and 7 bases from J, the gap between germline ends came to 16 bases.

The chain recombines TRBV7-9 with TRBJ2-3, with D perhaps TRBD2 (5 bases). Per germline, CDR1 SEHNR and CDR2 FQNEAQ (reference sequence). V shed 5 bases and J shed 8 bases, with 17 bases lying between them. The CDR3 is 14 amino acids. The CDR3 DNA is TGTGCCAGCAGCCCAGGACTGCCTCACGGTACGCAGTATTTT. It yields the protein CASSPGLPHGTQYF.

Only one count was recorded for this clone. CDR3 DNA: TGTGCCTGGACGGAGTCACTAACGCAGTATTTT. This gives the protein CAWTESLTQYF. V and J are TRBV30 and TRBJ2-3; D is uncertain. Trimming removed 4 bases from V and 9 bases from J, with 11 bases in between. The CDR3 length is 11 residues. Germline V lookup: CDR1 GTSNPN, CDR2 SVGIG (reference sequence). Together with reference TRBV30 and TRBJ2-3, the CDR3 gives the full variable domain: SQTIHQWPATLVQPVGSPLSLECTVEGTSNPNLYWYRQAAGRGLQLLFYSVGIGQISSEVPQNLSASRPQDRQFILSSKKLLLSDSGFYLCAWTESLTQYFGPGTRLTVL.